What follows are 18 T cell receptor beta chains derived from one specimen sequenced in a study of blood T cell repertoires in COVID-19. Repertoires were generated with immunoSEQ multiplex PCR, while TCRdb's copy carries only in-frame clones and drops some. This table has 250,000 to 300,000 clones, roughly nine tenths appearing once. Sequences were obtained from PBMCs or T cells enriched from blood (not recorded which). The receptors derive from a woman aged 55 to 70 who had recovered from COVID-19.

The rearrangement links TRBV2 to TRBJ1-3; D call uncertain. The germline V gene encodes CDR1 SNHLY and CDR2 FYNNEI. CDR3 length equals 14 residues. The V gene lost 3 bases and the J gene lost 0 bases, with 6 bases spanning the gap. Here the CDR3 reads CASSDRLSGNTIYF. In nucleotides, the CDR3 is TGTGCCAGCAGTGACAGGCTCTCTGGAAACACCATATATTTT.

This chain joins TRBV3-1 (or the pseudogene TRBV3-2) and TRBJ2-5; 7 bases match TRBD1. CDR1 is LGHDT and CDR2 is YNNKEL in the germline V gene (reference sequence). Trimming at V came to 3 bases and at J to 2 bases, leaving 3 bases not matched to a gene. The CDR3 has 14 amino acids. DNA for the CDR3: TGTGCCAGCAGCCACCTGACAGGGCAAGAGACCCAGTACTTC. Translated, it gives CASSHLTGQETQYF.

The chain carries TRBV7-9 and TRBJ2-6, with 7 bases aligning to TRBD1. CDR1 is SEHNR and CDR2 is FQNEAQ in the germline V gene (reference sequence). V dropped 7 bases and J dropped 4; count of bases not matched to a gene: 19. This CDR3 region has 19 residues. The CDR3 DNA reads TGTGCCAGCACCTGGGCGAGAGGGCAGGGGGTTACCGGGGCCAACGTCCTGACTTTC. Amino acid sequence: CASTWARGQGVTGANVLTF.

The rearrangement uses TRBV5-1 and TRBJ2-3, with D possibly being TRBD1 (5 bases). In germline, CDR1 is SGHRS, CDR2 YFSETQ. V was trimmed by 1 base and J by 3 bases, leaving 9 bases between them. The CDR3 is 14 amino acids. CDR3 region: CASSLTGTTDTQYF. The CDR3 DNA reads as TGCGCCAGCAGCTTGACAGGTACAACAGATACGCAGTATTTT. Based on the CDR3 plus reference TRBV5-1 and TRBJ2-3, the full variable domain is KAGVTQTPRYLIKTRGQQVTLSCSPISGHRSVSWYQQTPGQGLQFLFEYFSETQRNKGNFPGRFSGRQFSNSRSEMNVSTLELGDSALYLCASSLTGTTDTQYFGPGTRLTVL.

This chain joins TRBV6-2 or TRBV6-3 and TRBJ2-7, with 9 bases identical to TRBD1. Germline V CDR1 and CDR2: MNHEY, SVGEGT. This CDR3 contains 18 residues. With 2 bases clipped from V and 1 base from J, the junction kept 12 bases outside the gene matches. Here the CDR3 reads CASSYTRTWTGDSYEQYF. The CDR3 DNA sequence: TGTGCCAGCAGTTACACAAGAACCTGGACAGGGGATTCCTACGAGCAGTACTTC.

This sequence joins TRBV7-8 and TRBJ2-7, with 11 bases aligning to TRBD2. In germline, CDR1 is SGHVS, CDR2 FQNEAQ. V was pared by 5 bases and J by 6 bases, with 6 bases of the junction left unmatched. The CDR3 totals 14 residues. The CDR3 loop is CASSLTSGRSEQYF. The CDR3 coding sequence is TGTGCCAGCAGCCTTACTAGCGGGAGAAGCGAGCAGTACTTC.

This CDR3 reads CASRGSGTNTGELFF. For the CDR3, the DNA is TGTGCCAGCAGAGGGTCCGGGACTAACACCGGGGAGCTGTTTTTT. This rearrangement joins TRBV7-3 to TRBJ2-2, with D perhaps TRBD2 (6 bases). V was cut by 6 bases and J by 2 bases, with 13 bases left in between. This CDR3 region has 15 residues. The germline V gene encodes CDR1 SGHTA and CDR2 FQGTGA.

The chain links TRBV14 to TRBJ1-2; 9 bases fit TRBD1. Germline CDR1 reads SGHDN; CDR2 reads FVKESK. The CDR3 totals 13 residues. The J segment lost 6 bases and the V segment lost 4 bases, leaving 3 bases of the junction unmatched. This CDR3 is CASSRTGGHGYTF. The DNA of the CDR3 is TGTGCCAGCAGCCGTACAGGGGGCCATGGCTACACCTTC.

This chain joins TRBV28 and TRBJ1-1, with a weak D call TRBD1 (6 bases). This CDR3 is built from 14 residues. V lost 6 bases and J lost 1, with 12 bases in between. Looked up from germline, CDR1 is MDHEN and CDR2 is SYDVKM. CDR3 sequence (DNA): TGTGCCAGCAGCATCTTCAGGGGGAACACTGAAGCTTTCTTT. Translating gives CASSIFRGNTEAFF.

The CDR3 bases are TGTGCCAGCAGTAGGGGGGGCTCCTACAATGAGCAGTTCTTC. It is translated as CASSRGGSYNEQFF. The rearrangement joins TRBV7-3 to TRBJ2-1; possibly TRBD2 for D (7 bases). The germline V gene encodes CDR1 SGHTA and CDR2 FQGTGA. This CDR3 has 14 residues. V shed 6 bases and J shed 0 bases, with 9 bases lying between them.

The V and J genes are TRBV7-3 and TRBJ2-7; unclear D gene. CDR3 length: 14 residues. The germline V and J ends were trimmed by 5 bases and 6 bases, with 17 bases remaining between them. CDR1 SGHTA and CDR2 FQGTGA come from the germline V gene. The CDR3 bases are TGTGCCAGCAGCCTGAGGTACCCGGGTTCCGAGCAGTACTTC. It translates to CASSLRYPGSEQYF.

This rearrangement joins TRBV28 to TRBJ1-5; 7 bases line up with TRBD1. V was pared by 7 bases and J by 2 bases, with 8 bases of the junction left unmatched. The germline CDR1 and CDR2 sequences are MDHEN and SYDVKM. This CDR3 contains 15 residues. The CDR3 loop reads CASTDQGVGNQPQHF. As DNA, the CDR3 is TGTGCCAGCACGGACCAGGGGGTTGGCAATCAGCCCCAGCATTTT.

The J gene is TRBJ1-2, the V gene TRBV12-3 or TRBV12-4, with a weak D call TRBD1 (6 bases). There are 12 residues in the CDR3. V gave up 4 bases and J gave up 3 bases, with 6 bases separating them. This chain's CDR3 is CASSYRDYGYTF. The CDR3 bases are TGTGCCAGCAGTTACAGGGACTATGGCTACACCTTC.

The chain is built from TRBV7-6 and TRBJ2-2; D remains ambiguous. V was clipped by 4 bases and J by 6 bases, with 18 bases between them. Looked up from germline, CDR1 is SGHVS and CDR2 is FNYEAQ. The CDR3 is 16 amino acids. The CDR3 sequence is CASSSSASVGSGELFF. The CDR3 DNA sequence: TGTGCCAGCAGCTCCTCCGCTTCTGTCGGGTCCGGGGAGCTGTTTTTT. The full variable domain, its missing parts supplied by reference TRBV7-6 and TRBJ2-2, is GAGVSQSPRYKVTKRGQDVALRCDPISGHVSLYWYRQALGQGPEFLTYFNYEAQQDKSGLPNDRFSAERPEGSISTLTIQRTEQRDSAMYRCASSSSASVGSGELFFGEGSRLTVL.

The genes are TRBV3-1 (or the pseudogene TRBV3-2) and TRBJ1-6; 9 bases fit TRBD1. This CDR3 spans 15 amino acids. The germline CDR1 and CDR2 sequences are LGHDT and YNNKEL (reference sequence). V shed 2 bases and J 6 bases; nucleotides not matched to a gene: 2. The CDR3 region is CASSQRDRVNSPLHF. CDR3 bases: TGTGCCAGCAGCCAAAGGGACAGGGTTAATTCACCCCTCCACTTT.

Written as DNA, the CDR3 is TGCAGCGTTGATTGGCTAGCGGGGACCCAAGAGACCCAGTACTTC. Amino acid sequence: CSVDWLAGTQETQYF. This chain uses TRBV29-1 with TRBJ2-5; 9 bases agree with TRBD2. The CDR3 sequence is 15 residues long. Germline V lookup: CDR1 SQVTM, CDR2 ANQGSEA. The trim removed 3 bases at V and 1 base at J, leaving 6 bases unmatched.

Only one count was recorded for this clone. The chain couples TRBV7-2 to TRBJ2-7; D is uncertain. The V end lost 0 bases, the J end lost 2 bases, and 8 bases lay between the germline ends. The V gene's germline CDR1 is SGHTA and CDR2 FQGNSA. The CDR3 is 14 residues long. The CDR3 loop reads CASSLAPGTYEQYF. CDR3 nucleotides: TGTGCCAGCAGCTTAGCTCCAGGAACCTACGAGCAGTACTTC.

The CDR3 reads CATSDPVLTNTQYF. The CDR3 coding sequence is TGTGCCACCAGTGACCCCGTGCTGACAAATACGCAGTATTTT. The chain joins TRBV24-1 to TRBJ2-3; D remains ambiguous. Germline values: CDR1 KGHDR, CDR2 SFDVKD. V lost 4 bases and J 7 bases, leaving 14 bases between the germline ends. The CDR3 contains 14 residues.